Listed below are T cell receptor beta chains from one sample, sequenced in a study of T cells after yellow fever vaccination. TCRdb independently ran MiXCR on the 5' RACE reads; one entry per CDR3 protein. This sample has a few hundred thousand distinct CDR3 sequences, with 6% to 7.5% found just once. The specimen was CD4+ T cells sorted from PBMCs, collected 15 days after the yellow fever booster vaccination. The receptors were sampled from a man aged 25-40 years who received the YFV17D yellow fever vaccine. Both conserved end residues are part of each CDR3. A D gene is named only where the DNA matches it firmly. Part of the rows lack a size; the others show once, few, many or a class for expanded clones.

>.|.|TRBV6-5|TRBJ1-3|15
TGTGCCAGCAGTTGGCTCGGGAGCTCTGGAAACACCATATATTTT
CASSWLGSSGNTIYF
>TRBD2|many|TRBV7-2|TRBJ2-1|16
TGTGCCAGCAGCTTTGGCGGGACTAGCGCCTACAATGAGCAGTTCTTC
CASSFGGTSAYNEQFF
>.|once|TRBV19|TRBJ2-1|16
TGTGCCAGTAGTAAAATTCCCGGGTCCTCGTACAATGAGCAGTTCTTC
CASSKIPGSSYNEQFF
>TRBD1|many|TRBV10-3|TRBJ2-7|15
TGTGCCATCAGTGAGAGCGGCAGGGGGACCTACGAGCAGTACTTC
CAISESGRGTYEQYF
>.|few|TRBV7-2|TRBJ2-1|13
TGTGCCAGCAGCTCAGAACTTCGCAATGAGCAGTTCTTC
CASSSELRNEQFF
>.|few|TRBV3-1|TRBJ1-1|14
TGTGCCAGCAGCCAAGTGGGGGGAGGGACTGAAGCTTTCTTT
CASSQVGGGTEAFF
>.|few|TRBV20-1|TRBJ2-3|13
TGCAGTGCTAGACAGGGCGGCACAGATACGCAGTATTTT
CSARQGGTDTQYF
>TRBD1|many|TRBV20-1|TRBJ2-2|14
TGCAGTGCCCTACAGGGGGGCTCTTCGGGCGAGCTGTTTTTT
CSALQGGSSGELFF
>.|many|TRBV2|TRBJ2-5|13
TGTGCCAGCAGCCAGGTGGGGGATGCGGCCCAGTACTTC
CASSQVGDAAQYF
>TRBD1|many|TRBV12-3/TRBV12-4|TRBJ2-7|15
TGTGCCAGCAGTTCGGACAGGTTTACCTCCTACGAGCAGTACTTC
CASSSDRFTSYEQYF
>.|.|TRBV24-1|TRBJ2-3|13
TGTGCCACCTCGTCCCTGAGCACAGATACGCAGTATTTT
CATSSLSTDTQYF
>TRBD2|.|TRBV10-3|TRBJ2-7|16
TGTGCCATCAGTGCCGGACTAGCGGGAATCGTTTACGAGCAGTACTTC
CAISAGLAGIVYEQYF
>.|few|TRBV7-9|TRBJ1-2|13
TGTGCCAGCAGCCCAGCGACAGGATATGGCTACACCTTC
CASSPATGYGYTF
>TRBD1|many|TRBV20-1|TRBJ1-1|13
TGCAGTGCTAGGGCGACAGGGGCGGGTGAAGCTTTCTTT
CSARATGAGEAFF
>.|.|TRBV7-9|TRBJ2-3|11
TGTGCCAGCGGCCCTGTGGATACGCAGTATTTT
CASGPVDTQYF
>.|few|TRBV4-3|TRBJ2-7|13
TGCGCCAGCAGCCAATATGACACCTACGAGCAGTACTTC
CASSQYDTYEQYF
>.|.|TRBV4-2|TRBJ2-3|14
TGTGCCAGCAGCCAAGAAGTCCACTTAGATACGCAGTATTTT
CASSQEVHLDTQYF
>TRBD2|.|TRBV10-3|TRBJ2-5|14
TGTGCCATCAGTGAAGGGACTAGCGGGGAGACCCAGTGCTTC
CAISEGTSGETQCF
>TRBD2|many|TRBV4-1|TRBJ2-7|17
TGCGCCAGCAGCCGGGCCCAGACTAGCGGGAGTGCCTACGAGCAGTACTTC
CASSRAQTSGSAYEQYF
>TRBD1|many|TRBV4-2|TRBJ1-2|14
TGTGCCAGCAGCCTTAGGGGGCCCGGCTATGGCTACACCTTC
CASSLRGPGYGYTF
>.|.|TRBV19|TRBJ2-2|14
TGTGCCAGTAGCAACGGCGAGAACACCGGGGAGCTGTTTTTT
CASSNGENTGELFF
>.|.|TRBV6-2/TRBV6-3|TRBJ1-2|13
TGTGCCAGCAGTACCGGACGGGTTTATGGCTACACCTTC
CASSTGRVYGYTF
>.|many|TRBV12-3/TRBV12-4|TRBJ1-1|11
TGTGCCAGCAGTTTTGGGTCAAAAGCTTTCTTT
CASSFGSKAFF
>TRBD1|few|TRBV20-1|TRBJ1-5|14
TGCAGTGCCCCGGACAGGGTTGGAAATCAGCCCCAGCATTTT
CSAPDRVGNQPQHF
>TRBD1|few|TRBV12-3/TRBV12-4|TRBJ1-2|16
TGTGCCAGCAGTACTACCGTCGGGACAGGGGTATCTGGCTACACCTTC
CASSTTVGTGVSGYTF
>TRBD1|few|TRBV9|TRBJ2-3|16
TGTGCCAGCAGCGGGAAGGACAGGAAGGTGCCAGATACGCAGTATTTT
CASSGKDRKVPDTQYF
>.|.|TRBV6-1|TRBJ2-1|18
TGTGCCAGCAGCCGACACGGGACAGTGGCCGCCGGGGGCAATGAGCAGTTCTTC
CASSRHGTVAAGGNEQFF
>TRBD1|many|TRBV6-6|TRBJ2-7|15
TGTGCCAGCAGTCGGGACAGGGGGGGATCCTACGAGCAGTACTTC
CASSRDRGGSYEQYF
>TRBD2|few|TRBV11-2|TRBJ2-2|18
TGTGCCAGCAGCTCAAGGACTAGCGGGAGGGGGAGACGGGGGGAGCTGTTTTTT
CASSSRTSGRGRRGELFF
>TRBD2|few|TRBV9|TRBJ2-1|17
TGTGCCAGCAGCGTAGGGACTAGCGGGAGCGTGGACAATGAGCAGTTCTTC
CASSVGTSGSVDNEQFF
>.|few|TRBV7-9|TRBJ1-5|14
TGTGCCAGCAGCTTAGACGGGGGGCCACGGCCCCAGCATTTT
CASSLDGGPRPQHF
>.|many|TRBV5-1|TRBJ2-6|16
TGCGCCAGCAGCTTGGAGGGGCGCTCTGGGGCCAACGTCCTGACTTTC
CASSLEGRSGANVLTF
>.|.|TRBV7-2|TRBJ1-1|16
TGTGCCAGCAGCTCCCAGCCGATAGGATGGAACACTGAAGCTTTCTTT
CASSSQPIGWNTEAFF
>TRBD2|few|TRBV11-2|TRBJ2-3|15
TGTGCCAGCCGAGCAGCGGGGACTAGCACAGATACGCAGTATTTT
CASRAAGTSTDTQYF
>.|few|TRBV6-2/TRBV6-3|TRBJ2-1|17
TGTGCCAGCAGTCCGTCCCTGGGACTTCTCTGGGTCAATGAGCAGTTCTTC
CASSPSLGLLWVNEQFF
>TRBD1|many|TRBV20-1|TRBJ2-2|15
TGCAGTGCTAACGGACAGGCGGCGAACACCGGGGAGCTGTTTTTT
CSANGQAANTGELFF
>TRBD1|few|TRBV5-1|TRBJ2-3|16
TGCGCCAGCAGCAAGTTGACAGGGTTAGGGACAGATACGCAGTATTTT
CASSKLTGLGTDTQYF
>.|.|TRBV12-3/TRBV12-4|TRBJ2-5|12
TGTGCCAGCACTACTTCGCAAGAGACCCAGTACTTC
CASTTSQETQYF
>.|few|TRBV20-1|TRBJ2-3|15
TGCAGTGCCCAAGACCCCGGGACTCCCACAGATACGCAGTATTTT
CSAQDPGTPTDTQYF